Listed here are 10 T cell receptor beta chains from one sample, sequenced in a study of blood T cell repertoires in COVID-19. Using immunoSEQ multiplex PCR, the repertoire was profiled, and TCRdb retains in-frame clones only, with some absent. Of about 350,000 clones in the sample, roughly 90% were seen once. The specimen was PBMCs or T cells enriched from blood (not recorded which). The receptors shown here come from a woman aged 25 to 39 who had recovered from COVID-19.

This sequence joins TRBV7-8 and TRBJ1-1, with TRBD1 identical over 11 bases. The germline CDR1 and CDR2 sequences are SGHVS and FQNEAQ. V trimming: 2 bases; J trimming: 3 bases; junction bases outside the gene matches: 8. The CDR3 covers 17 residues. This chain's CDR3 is CASSLYGTGGWHTEAFF. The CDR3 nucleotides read TGTGCCAGCAGCTTATATGGGACAGGGGGTTGGCACACTGAAGCTTTCTTT.

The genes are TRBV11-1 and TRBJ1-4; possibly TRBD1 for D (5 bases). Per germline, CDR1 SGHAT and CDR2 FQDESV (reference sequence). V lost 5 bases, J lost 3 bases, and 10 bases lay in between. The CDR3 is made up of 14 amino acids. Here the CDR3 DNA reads TGTGCCAGCAGCCTGACAGCCTCTAATGAAAAACTGTTTTTT. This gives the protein CASSLTASNEKLFF.

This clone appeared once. The CDR3 spells CASSLVPGEGPDTQYF. The CDR3, as DNA: TGTGCCAGCAGCTTAGTGCCGGGAGAAGGGCCAGATACGCAGTATTTT. V gene TRBV7-9 combines with J gene TRBJ2-3; perhaps TRBD2 as D (6 bases). In germline, CDR1 is SEHNR, CDR2 FQNEAQ (reference sequence). This CDR3 region has 16 residues. V was trimmed by 1 base and J by 4 bases, leaving 15 bases between them. Supplemented by reference TRBV7-9 and TRBJ2-3, the full variable domain reads DTGVSQNPRHKITKRGQNVTFRCDPISEHNRLYWYRQTLGQGPEFLTYFQNEAQLEKSRLLSDRFSAERPKGSFSTLEIQRTEQGDSAMYLCASSLVPGEGPDTQYFGPGTRLTVL.

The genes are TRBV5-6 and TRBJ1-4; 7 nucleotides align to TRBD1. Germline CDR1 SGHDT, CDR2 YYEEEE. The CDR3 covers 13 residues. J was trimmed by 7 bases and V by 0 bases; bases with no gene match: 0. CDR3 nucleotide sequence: TGTGCCAGCAGCTTGGGACAGGGTGAAAAACTGTTTTTT. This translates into CASSLGQGEKLFF. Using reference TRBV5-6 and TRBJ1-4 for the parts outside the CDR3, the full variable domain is DAGVTQSPTHLIKTRGQQVTLRCSPKSGHDTVSWYQQALGQGPQFIFQYYEEEERQRGNFPDRFSGHQFPNYSSELNVNALLLGDSALYLCASSLGQGEKLFFGSGTQLSVL.

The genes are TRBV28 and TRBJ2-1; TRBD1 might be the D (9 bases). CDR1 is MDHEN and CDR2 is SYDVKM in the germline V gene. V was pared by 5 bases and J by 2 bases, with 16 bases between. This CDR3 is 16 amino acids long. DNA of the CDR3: TGTGCCAGCAGTCGTAGCGGGACAGGGACCTACAATGAGCAGTTCTTC. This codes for CASSRSGTGTYNEQFF.

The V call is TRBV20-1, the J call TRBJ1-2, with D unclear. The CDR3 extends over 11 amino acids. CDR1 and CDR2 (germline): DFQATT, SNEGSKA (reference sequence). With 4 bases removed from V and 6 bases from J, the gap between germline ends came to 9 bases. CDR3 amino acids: CSAIPRNGYTF. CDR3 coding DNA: TGCAGTGCTATTCCGAGGAATGGCTACACCTTC.

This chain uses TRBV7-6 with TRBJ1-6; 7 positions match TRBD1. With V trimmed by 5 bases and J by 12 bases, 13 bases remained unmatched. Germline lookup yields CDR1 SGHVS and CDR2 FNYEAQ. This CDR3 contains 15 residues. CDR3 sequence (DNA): TGTGCCAGCAGCCAAGACAGGGCCGATGTGGGACCCCTCCACTTT. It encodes CASSQDRADVGPLHF.

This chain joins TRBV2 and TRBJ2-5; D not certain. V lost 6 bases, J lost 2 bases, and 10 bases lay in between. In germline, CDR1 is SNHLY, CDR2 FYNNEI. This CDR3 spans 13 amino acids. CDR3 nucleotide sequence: TGTGCCAGCAGGGAACAGTTGCAAGAGACCCAGTACTTC. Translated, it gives CASREQLQETQYF.

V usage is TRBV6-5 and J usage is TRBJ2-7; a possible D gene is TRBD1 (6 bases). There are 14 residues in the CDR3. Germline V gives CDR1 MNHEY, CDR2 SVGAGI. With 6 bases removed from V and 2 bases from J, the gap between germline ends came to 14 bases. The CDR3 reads CASSLQAGAYEQYF. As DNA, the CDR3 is TGTGCCAGCAGCCTTCAGGCAGGGGCCTACGAGCAGTACTTC.

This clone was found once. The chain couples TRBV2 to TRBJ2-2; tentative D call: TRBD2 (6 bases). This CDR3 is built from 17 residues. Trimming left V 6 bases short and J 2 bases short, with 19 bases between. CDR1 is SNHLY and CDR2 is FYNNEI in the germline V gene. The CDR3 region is CASSRRVGGSNTGELFF. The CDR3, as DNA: TGTGCCAGCAGCCGAAGGGTGGGGGGAAGCAACACCGGGGAGCTGTTTTTT.